Each of the 5 T cell receptor beta chains below was sequenced from the same sample in a study of CXCR3-negative and CXCR3-positive naive CD8 T cells. UMI-labeled 5' RACE yielded the TRB cDNA libraries. TCRdb re-called the 5' RACE reads; every CDR3 protein appears as one record, without DNA. This sample's clone table lists under 90,000 distinct CDR3 sequences. Broader study findings: When CXCR3-positive naive cells were set against CXCR3-negative naive cells, the former had more hydrophobic TRB CDR3s.

These TCRs are of unknown antigen specificity. Sample: naive CXCR3+ CD8+ T cells from blood. Documented subset: CD45RO-CCR7+CD27+CD95- naive CD8+ T cells expressing CXCR3 (TNR3+). The receptors derive from a human donor in good health. Some clones in this sample may be carry-over from other donors' samples.

The chain recombines TRBV7-2 with TRBJ2-1; TCRdb indicates TRBD2, and absent DNA this call remains unverified. CDR3 length: 15 amino acids. Germline CDR1 SGHTA, CDR2 FQGNSA. CDR3 protein: CASEPTLAGGNEQFF.

The gene calls are TRBV7-6 and TRBJ2-3. Germline-derived CDR1 and CDR2 are SGHVS and FNYEAQ. This CDR3 is 15 amino acids long. CDR3 protein: CASSLESGSTDTQYF.

The CDR3 sequence is CASRNSTGPRGTDTQYF. V and J are TRBV6-1 and TRBJ2-3; TCRdb's D call, TRBD1, is unchecked because there is no DNA. The germline V gene has CDR1 MNHNS and CDR2 SASEGT. The CDR3 has 17 residues.

The V and J genes are TRBV27 and TRBJ2-1. Germline CDR1 reads MNHEY; CDR2 reads SMNVEV (reference sequence). This CDR3 is 11 amino acids long. CDR3: CASSRYNEQYF.

The genes are TRBV5-1 and TRBJ2-7; TCRdb reports TRBD1, a call that lacks DNA to check it against. The CDR3 sequence is 17 residues long. The germline CDR1 and CDR2 sequences are SGHRS and YFSETQ. The CDR3 protein is CASSQGTGALSSYEQYF. Based on the CDR3 plus reference TRBV5-1 and TRBJ2-7, the full variable domain is KAGVTQTPRYLIKTRGQQVTLSCSPISGHRSVSWYQQTPGQGLQFLFEYFSETQRNKGNFPGRFSGRQFSNSRSEMNVSTLELGDSALYLCASSQGTGALSSYEQYFGPGTRLTVT.